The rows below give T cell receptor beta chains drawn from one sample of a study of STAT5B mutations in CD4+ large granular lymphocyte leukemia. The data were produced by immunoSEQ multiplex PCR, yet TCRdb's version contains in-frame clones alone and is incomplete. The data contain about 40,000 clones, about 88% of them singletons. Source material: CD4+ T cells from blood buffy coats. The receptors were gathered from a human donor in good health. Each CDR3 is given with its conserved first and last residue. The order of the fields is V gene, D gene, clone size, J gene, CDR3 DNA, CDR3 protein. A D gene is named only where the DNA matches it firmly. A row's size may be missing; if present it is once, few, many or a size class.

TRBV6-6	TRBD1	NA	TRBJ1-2	TGTGCCAGCAGATCGGATACAGGGGGCACCTATGGCTACACCTTC	CASRSDTGGTYGYTF
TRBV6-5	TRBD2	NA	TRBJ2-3	TGTGCCAGCACAAACCTAGCGGGGGGGCCTGATACGCAGTATTTT	CASTNLAGGPDTQYF
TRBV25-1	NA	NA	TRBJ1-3	TGTGCCAGCAGTGACTACAGGGTACCTGGAAACACCATATATTTT	CASSDYRVPGNTIYF
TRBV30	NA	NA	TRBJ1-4	TGTGCCTGGAGTGGGGACAATCAGAATGAAAAACTGTTTTTT	CAWSGDNQNEKLFF
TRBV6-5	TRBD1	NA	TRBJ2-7	TGTGCCAGCAGTTGGGGGACAGGCGGGGACAGCTACGAGCAGTACTTC	CASSWGTGGDSYEQYF
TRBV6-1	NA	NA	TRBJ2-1	TGTGCCAGCAGTGAATCTGGACAGTTCTCCTACAATGAGCAGTTCTTC	CASSESGQFSYNEQFF
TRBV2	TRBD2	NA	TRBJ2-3	TGTGCCAGCAGTGAAATTGCGGGAGGCTCAGATACGCAGTATTTT	CASSEIAGGSDTQYF
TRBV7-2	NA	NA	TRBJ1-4	TGTGCCAGCAGCCTCGAGGGCAGGGCGGAAAAACTGTTTTTT	CASSLEGRAEKLFF
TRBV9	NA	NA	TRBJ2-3	TGTGCCAGCAGCAGTACAGGGTACGATACAGATACGCAGTATTTT	CASSSTGYDTDTQYF
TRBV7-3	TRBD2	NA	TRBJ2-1	TGTGCCAGCAGCTTAAATAGCGGGGGTGAGCAGTTCTTC	CASSLNSGGEQFF
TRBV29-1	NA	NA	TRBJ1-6	TGCAGCATACCTCAGGGACCCTATAATTCACCCCTCCACTTT	CSIPQGPYNSPLHF
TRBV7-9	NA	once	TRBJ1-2	TGTGCCAGCAGCTTAGGCGGGGGGCGCAGCCTAGGCTACACCTTC	CASSLGGGRSLGYTF
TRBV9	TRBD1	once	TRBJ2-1	TGTGCCAGCAGCAGGGACAGGAATGAGCAGTTCTTC	CASSRDRNEQFF
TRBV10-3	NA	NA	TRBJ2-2	TGTGCCTCCCGCCGGGGGGCCGCGAACACCGGGGAGCTGTTTTTT	CASRRGAANTGELFF
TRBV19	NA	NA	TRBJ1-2	TGTGCCAGTAGTATTACTGGATCTAACTATGGCTACACCTTC	CASSITGSNYGYTF
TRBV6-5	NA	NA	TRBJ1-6	TGTGCTGCGCGGAGTTCCTATAATTCACCCCTCCACTTT	CAARSSYNSPLHF
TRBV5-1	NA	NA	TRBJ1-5	TGCGCCAGCAGCTTGGACTTGGGTCCAAATCAGCCCCAGCATTTT	CASSLDLGPNQPQHF
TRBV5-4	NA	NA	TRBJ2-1	TGTGCCAGCACCGGGACGCAGGATGTATACAATGAGCAGTTCTTC	CASTGTQDVYNEQFF
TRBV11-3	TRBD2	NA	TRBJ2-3	TGTGCCAGCAGCTCACCAGCGGGAGGGCCTCCAGATACGCAGTATTTT	CASSSPAGGPPDTQYF
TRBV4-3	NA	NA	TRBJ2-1	TGCGCCAGCAGCCAAGAGAGGGGAAATGAGCAGTTCTTC	CASSQERGNEQFF
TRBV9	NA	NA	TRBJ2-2	TGTGCCAGCAGCGTAGCTGGGCGCGCGGACACCGGGGAGCTGTTTTTT	CASSVAGRADTGELFF
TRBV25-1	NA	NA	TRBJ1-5	TGTGCCAGCAGTCGCATCGATAGCAATCAGCCCCAGCATTTT	CASSRIDSNQPQHF
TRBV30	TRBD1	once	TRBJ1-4	TGTGCCTGGAGTCCACAGGGGTATGAAAAACTGTTTTTT	CAWSPQGYEKLFF
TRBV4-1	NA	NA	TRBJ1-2	TGCGCCAGCAGCCAACCCCTGTTGGCTAACTATGGCTACACCTTC	CASSQPLLANYGYTF
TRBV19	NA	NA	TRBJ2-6	TGTGCCAGTAGTCCCCAGGGCGCTGGGGCCAACGTCCTGACTTTC	CASSPQGAGANVLTF
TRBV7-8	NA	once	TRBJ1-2	TGTGCCAGCAGCTTAGGTCCCTCTCCAAACTATGGCTACACCTTC	CASSLGPSPNYGYTF
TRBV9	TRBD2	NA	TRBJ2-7	TGTGCCAGCAGCGGCGGGGGGGGACCCTACGAGCAGTACTTC	CASSGGGGPYEQYF
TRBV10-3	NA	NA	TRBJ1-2	TGTGCCATCAGTGAGTCGGGGCAGGGATATGGCTACACCTTC	CAISESGQGYGYTF
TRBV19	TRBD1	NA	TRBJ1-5	TGTGCCAGTATCGGGACAGGGGGCGGTCAGCCCCAGCATTTT	CASIGTGGGQPQHF
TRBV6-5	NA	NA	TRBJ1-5	TGTGCCAGCAGCTACGAGCGCAATCAGCCCCAGCATTTT	CASSYERNQPQHF
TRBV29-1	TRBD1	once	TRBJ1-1	TGCAGCGTTGGGGGAACAGGGGAACAAGCTTTCTTT	CSVGGTGEQAFF
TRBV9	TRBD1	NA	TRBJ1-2	TGTGCCAGCAGCGTAGGATGGGACAGCTTATATGGCTACACCTTC	CASSVGWDSLYGYTF
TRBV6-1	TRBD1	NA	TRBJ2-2	TGTGCCACCCTCGGACAGGGAGGCACCGGGGAGCTGTTTTTT	CATLGQGGTGELFF
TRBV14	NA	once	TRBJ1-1	TGTGCCAGCAGCCAAGATCATCGGGGTGACACTGAAGCTTTCTTT	CASSQDHRGDTEAFF
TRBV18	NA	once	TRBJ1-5	TGTGCCAGCTCACCACTGGGCGGTATTAGCAATCAGCCCCAGCATTTT	CASSPLGGISNQPQHF
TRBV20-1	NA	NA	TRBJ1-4	TGCAGTGCTACCTACCGAGAAAAACTGTTTTTT	CSATYREKLFF
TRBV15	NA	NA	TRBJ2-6	TGTGCCACCAGCGTTGGAGGGGGTTACAGCTCTGGGGCCAACGTCCTGACTTTC	CATSVGGGYSSGANVLTF
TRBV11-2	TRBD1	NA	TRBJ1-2	TGTGCCAGCAGCTTTAGCGATCTACAGGGGAGAGGCTACACCTTC	CASSFSDLQGRGYTF
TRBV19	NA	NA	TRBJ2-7	TGTGCCAGTGCCTGGTCCAGGGATACCTACGAGCAGTACTTC	CASAWSRDTYEQYF
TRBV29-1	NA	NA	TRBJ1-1	TGCAGCGTTGACAAAACAGAGAACACTGAAGCTTTCTTT	CSVDKTENTEAFF
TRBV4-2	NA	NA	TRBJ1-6	TGTGCCAGCAGCCCCGCGGTGGCGACCCTCCAGAATTCACCCCTCCACTTT	CASSPAVATLQNSPLHF
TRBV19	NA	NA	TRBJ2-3	TGTGCCAGTAGTATAGAGGACACGGACGGCACAGATACGCAGTATTTT	CASSIEDTDGTDTQYF
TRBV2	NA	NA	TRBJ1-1	TGTGCCAGCAAGGGCGGAGGGATGAACACTGAAGCTTTCTTT	CASKGGGMNTEAFF
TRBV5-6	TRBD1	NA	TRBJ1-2	TGTGCCAGCAGCTCCGGACCACAGGGGGGCTATGGCTACACCTTC	CASSSGPQGGYGYTF
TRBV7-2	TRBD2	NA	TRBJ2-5	TGTGCCAGCAGCCTAGCGGGGGGAGAAGAGACCCAGTACTTC	CASSLAGGEETQYF
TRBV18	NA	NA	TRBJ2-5	TGTGCCAGCTCACCCGCAGGGGTCGGAGAGACCCAGTACTTC	CASSPAGVGETQYF
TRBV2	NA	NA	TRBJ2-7	TGTGCCAGCAGTGGGGAGGCAGGGGCTGGCTACGAGCAGTACTTC	CASSGEAGAGYEQYF
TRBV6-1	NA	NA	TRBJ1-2	TGTGCCAGCAGTGAATCGAAGGGGACGTTTAACTATGGCTACACCTTC	CASSESKGTFNYGYTF